The following is a TCR beta chain sequence with its context. The limits of the CDR3 on the DNA are not certain, so only TCRdb's listed CDR3 is given. The data derive from a study of blood T cell repertoires in COVID-19. Study details: Some COVID-19 samples were acute and others convalescent; all came from the United States, Italy and Spain. Sources were T cells, B-cell-depleted T cells, or PBMCs; the material itself was cDNA or gDNA.

CDR1 MDHEN and CDR2 SYDVKM come from the germline V gene. The CDR3 totals 14 residues, both ends included. Under the authors' procedure: By means of reference gene primer amplification, nucleated cell counts were estimated. Sequenced by immunoSEQ multiplex PCR; TCRdb stores in-frame clones only, minus some. Clone size and V and J calls were adopted from that table, with D and trimming inferred from the DNA. Of about 190,000 clones listed, approximately 86% were seen once; the top ten hold more than 9%. Sequencing was carried out using peripheral blood. This clonotype was obtained from a woman over 75 with active or convalescent COVID-19. This sequence joins TRBV28 and TRBJ1-1. The CDR3 is CASSSSGRNTEAFF.